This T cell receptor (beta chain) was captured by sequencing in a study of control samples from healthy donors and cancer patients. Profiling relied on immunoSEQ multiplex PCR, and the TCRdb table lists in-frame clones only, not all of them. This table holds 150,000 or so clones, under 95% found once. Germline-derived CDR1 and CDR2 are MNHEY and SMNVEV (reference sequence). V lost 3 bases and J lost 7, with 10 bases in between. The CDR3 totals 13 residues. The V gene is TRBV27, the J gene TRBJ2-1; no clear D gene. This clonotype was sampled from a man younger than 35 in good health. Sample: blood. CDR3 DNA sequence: TGTGCCAGCAGTTTGAAGGGTACGAATGAGCAGTTCTTC. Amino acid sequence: CASSLKGTNEQFF.